This T cell receptor (beta chain) was recorded in a study of T-cell reconstitution after alpha-beta-depleted transplantation in children. Library preparation (for TCRbeta) was performed with unique molecular identifiers. TCRdb used MiXCR to reprocess the PCR reads, holding one entry per CDR3 protein. The table lists roughly 200,000 distinct CDR3 sequences, 8% to 10% of them singletons. The V end was cut by 4 bases, the J end by 7 bases, with 20 bases between. The CDR3 extends over 16 amino acids. Germline V lookup: CDR1 MDHEN, CDR2 SYDVKM. The chain joins TRBV28 to TRBJ2-1; D is possibly TRBD1 or TRBD2 (7 bases each). This clonotype was sampled from a human donor who donated a stem cell graft to a child with acute lymphoblastic leukemia. This material consisted of PBMCs from the stem cell graft donor, taken from the stem cell graft. The CDR3 region has the DNA TGTGCCAGCAGTTCAGGAACAGGGGCCGGGAGGAATGAGCAGTTCTTC. Its protein product is CASSSGTGAGRNEQFF.